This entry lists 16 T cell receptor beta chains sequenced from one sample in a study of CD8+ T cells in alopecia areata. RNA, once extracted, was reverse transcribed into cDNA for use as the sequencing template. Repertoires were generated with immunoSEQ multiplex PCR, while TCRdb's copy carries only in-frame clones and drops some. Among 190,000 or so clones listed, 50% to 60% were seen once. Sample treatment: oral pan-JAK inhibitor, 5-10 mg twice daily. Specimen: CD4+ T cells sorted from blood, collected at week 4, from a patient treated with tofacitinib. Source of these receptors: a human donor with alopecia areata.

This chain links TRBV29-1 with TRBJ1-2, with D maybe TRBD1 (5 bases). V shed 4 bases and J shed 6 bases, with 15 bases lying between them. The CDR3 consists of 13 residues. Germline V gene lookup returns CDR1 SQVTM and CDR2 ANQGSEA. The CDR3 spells CSVGGRSVNGYTF. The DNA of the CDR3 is TGCAGCGTTGGGGGCAGGTCGGTTAATGGCTACACCTTC.

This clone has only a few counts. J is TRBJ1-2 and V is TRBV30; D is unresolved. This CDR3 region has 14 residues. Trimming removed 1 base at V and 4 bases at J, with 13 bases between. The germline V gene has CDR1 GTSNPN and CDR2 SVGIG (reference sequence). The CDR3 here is CAWSGPARGYGYTF. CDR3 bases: TGTGCCTGGAGTGGGCCCGCCCGAGGCTATGGCTACACCTTC.

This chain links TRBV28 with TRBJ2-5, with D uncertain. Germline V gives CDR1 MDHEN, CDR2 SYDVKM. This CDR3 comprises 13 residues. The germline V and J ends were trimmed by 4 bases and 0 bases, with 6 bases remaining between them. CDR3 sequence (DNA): TGTGCCAGCAGTTCGGCAGACCAAGAGACCCAGTACTTC. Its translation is CASSSADQETQYF.

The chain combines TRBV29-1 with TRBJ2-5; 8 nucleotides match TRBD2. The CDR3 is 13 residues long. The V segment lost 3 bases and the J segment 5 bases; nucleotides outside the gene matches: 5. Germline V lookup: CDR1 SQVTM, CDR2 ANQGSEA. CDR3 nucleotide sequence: TGCAGCGTTGACACAGCGGGGGTGGAGACCCAGTACTTC. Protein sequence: CSVDTAGVETQYF. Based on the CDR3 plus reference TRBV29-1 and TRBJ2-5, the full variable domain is SAVISQKPSRDICQRGTSLTIQCQVDSQVTMMFWYRQQPGQSLTLIATANQGSEATYESGFVIDKFPISRPNLTFSTLTVSNMSPEDSSIYLCSVDTAGVETQYFGPGTRLLVL.

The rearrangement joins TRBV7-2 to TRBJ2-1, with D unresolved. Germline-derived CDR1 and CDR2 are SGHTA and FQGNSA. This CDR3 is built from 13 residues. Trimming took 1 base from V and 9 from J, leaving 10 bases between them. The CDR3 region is CASSLGVASEQFF. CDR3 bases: TGTGCCAGCAGCTTAGGAGTGGCAAGTGAGCAGTTCTTC.

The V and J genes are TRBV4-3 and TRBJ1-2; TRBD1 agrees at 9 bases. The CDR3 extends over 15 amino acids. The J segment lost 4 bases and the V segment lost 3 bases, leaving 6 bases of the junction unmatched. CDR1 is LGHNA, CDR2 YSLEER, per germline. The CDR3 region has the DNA TGCGCCAGCAGCCAGCAGGGGGACAGGGCCTATGGCTACACCTTC. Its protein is CASSQQGDRAYGYTF.

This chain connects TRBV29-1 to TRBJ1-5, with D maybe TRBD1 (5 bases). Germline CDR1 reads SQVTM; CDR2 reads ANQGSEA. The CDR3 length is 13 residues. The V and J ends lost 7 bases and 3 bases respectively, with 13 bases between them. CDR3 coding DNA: TGCAGCGGGACTACAGGCCCCAATCAGCCCCAGCATTTT. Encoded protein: CSGTTGPNQPQHF.

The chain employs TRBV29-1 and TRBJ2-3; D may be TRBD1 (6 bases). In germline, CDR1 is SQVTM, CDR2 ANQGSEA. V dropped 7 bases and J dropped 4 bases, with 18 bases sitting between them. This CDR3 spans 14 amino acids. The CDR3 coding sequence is TGCAGCGGGGACGTACAGGGCCACCCAGATACGCAGTATTTT. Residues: CSGDVQGHPDTQYF.

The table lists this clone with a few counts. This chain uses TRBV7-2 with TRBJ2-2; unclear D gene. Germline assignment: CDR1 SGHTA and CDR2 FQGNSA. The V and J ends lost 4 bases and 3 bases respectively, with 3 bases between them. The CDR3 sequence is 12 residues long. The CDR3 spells CASSSYTGELFF. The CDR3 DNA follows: TGTGCCAGCAGCTCCTACACCGGGGAGCTGTTTTTT.

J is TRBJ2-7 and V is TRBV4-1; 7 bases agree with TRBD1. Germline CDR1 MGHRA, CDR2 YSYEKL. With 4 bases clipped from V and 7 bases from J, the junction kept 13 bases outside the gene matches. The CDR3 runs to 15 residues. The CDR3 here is CASSRGTALTGEQYF. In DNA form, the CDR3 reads TGCGCCAGCAGCCGAGGGACAGCTCTTACGGGTGAGCAGTACTTC.

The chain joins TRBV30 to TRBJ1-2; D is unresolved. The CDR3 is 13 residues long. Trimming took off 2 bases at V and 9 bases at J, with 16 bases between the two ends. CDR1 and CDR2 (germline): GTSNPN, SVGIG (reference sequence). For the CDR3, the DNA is TGTGCCTGGAGTTTCGGACGTAGGGCGAGCTACACCTTC. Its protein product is CAWSFGRRASYTF.

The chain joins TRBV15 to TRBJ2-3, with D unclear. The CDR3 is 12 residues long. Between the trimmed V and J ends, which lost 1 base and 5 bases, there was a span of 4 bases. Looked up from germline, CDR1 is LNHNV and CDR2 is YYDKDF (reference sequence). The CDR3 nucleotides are TGTGCCACCAGCAGAGGGGGAGATACGCAGTATTTT. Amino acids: CATSRGGDTQYF.

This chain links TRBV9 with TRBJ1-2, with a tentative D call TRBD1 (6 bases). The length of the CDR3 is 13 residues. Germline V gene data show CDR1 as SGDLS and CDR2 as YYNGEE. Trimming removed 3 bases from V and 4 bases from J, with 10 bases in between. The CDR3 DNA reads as TGTGCCAGCAGCGCGACAGGAATCTATGGCTACACCTTC. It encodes CASSATGIYGYTF.

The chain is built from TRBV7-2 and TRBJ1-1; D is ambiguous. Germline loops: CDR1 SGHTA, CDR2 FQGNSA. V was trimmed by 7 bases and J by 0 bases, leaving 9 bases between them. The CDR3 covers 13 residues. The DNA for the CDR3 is TGTGCCAGCACCGCCGGACTGAACACTGAAGCTTTCTTT. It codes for CASTAGLNTEAFF.

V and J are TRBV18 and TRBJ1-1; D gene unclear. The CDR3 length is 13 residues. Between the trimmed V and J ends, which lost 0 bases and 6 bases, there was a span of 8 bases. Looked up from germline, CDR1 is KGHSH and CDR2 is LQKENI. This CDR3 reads CASSPPNDPEAFF. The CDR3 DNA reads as TGTGCCAGCTCACCACCTAATGACCCTGAAGCTTTCTTT.

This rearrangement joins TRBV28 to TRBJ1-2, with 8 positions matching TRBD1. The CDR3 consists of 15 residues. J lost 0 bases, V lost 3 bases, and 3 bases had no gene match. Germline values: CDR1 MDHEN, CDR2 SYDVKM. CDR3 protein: CASSLSGQANYGYTF. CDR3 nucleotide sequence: TGTGCCAGCAGTTTGTCGGGACAGGCTAACTATGGCTACACCTTC.